This T cell receptor (beta chain) derives from a study of radiation and T cells in renal cell carcinoma. Sample time point: baseline pretreatment blood. Treatment meaning: 15 Gy SBRT to primary tumor, nephrectomy 4 weeks later. Serial blood draws occurred at baseline and 2 and 4 weeks post-SBRT. Germline V gives CDR1 ENHRY, CDR2 SYGVKD. The CDR3 loop spans 14 amino acids. Trimming cost V 2 bases and J 1 base, with 8 bases left between them. This clone appeared a few times. The repertoire was sequenced with immunoSEQ multiplex PCR; TCRdb's copy has only in-frame clones and lacks some. The repertoire holds 90,000 to 100,000 clones, 80% to 90% seen once, with 6.5% to 8.5% in the top ten.

This receptor was taken from a man aged 45-65 years with renal cell carcinoma. Sequenced here: blood, sampled from a patient whose treatment included radiotherapy and nephrectomy. This rearrangement joins TRBV10-3 to TRBJ1-1; possible D gene TRBD1, 6 bases. CDR3 loop: CAISERGGNTEAFF. The CDR3 bases are TGTGCCATCAGTGAGAGAGGGGGGAACACTGAAGCTTTCTTT.